Listed below are T cell receptor beta chains from one sample, sequenced in a study of graft-versus-host responses after intestinal transplantation. Assay used: immunoSEQ multiplex PCR; TCRdb lists only in-frame clones, some missing. The sample lists tens of thousands of clones; roughly 92% were seen once. Their antigens remain unidentified. The sample in question was unstimulated CD4+ T cells sorted from spleen or lymph node cells, obtained before intestinal transplant. The receptors here all came from a human donor who received an intestinal transplant. The CDR3 runs from the conserved cysteine through the conserved F or W. D genes are given only for firm matches. Expanded clones are given a class, and other clones once, few, many or no size at all.

v_call	d_call	cdr3_length	clone_size	j_call	cdr3_aa	cdr3_nt
TRBV6-5	NA	15	NA	TRBJ1-5	CASSRRTERGQPQHF	TGTGCCAGCAGTCGACGGACAGAGAGGGGACAGCCCCAGCATTTT
TRBV5-1	NA	14	NA	TRBJ1-2	CASSLVPGNYGYTF	TGCGCCAGCAGCTTGGTACCGGGGAACTATGGCTACACCTTC
TRBV29-1	NA	13	once	TRBJ1-1	CSVPPWGNTEAFF	TGCAGCGTCCCGCCATGGGGGAACACTGAAGCTTTCTTT
TRBV23-1	NA	14	NA	TRBJ1-5	CASSHRGSHQPQHF	TGCGCCAGCAGTCACCGGGGAAGCCATCAGCCCCAGCATTTT
TRBV6-5	NA	14	NA	TRBJ2-1	CASSYRGQNNGQFF	TGTGCCAGCAGTTACCGTGGACAGAACAATGGGCAGTTCTTC
TRBV19	TRBD2	19	NA	TRBJ2-1	CASRRGTSGYQSSYNEQFF	TGTGCCAGCAGACGGGGGACTAGCGGCTACCAGAGCTCCTACAATGAGCAGTTCTTC
TRBV30	NA	16	NA	TRBJ2-1	CAWSIPPRDGYNEQFF	TGTGCCTGGAGTATACCCCCTAGGGATGGCTACAATGAGCAGTTCTTC
TRBV6-5	TRBD1	15	NA	TRBJ2-1	CASSYSGQGVYEQFF	TGTGCCAGCAGTTACTCGGGACAGGGGGTATATGAGCAGTTCTTC
TRBV6-1	NA	12	NA	TRBJ1-1	CASRWTDTEAFF	TGTGCCAGCAGGTGGACGGACACTGAAGCTTTCTTT
TRBV19	TRBD1	16	NA	TRBJ1-1	CASSGGGSRGNTEAFF	TGTGCCAGTAGCGGAGGGGGCTCTAGGGGGAACACTGAAGCTTTCTTT
TRBV6-5	TRBD2	16	NA	TRBJ2-1	CASSYSTASGSNEQFF	TGTGCCAGCAGTTACTCAACGGCTAGCGGGAGTAATGAGCAGTTCTTC
TRBV29-1	TRBD2	16	NA	TRBJ2-2	CSVGLAGGPNFGELFF	TGCAGCGTGGGGCTAGCGGGAGGGCCAAACTTCGGGGAGCTGTTTTTT
TRBV7-6	NA	13	NA	TRBJ2-1	CASSPIVSNEQFF	TGTGCCAGCAGTCCCATCGTCTCAAATGAGCAGTTCTTC
TRBV18	NA	15	NA	TRBJ2-3	CASSPRQRVGDTQYF	TGTGCCAGCTCACCAAGGCAGCGGGTGGGGGATACGCAGTATTTT
TRBV7-2	TRBD2	16	NA	TRBJ2-2	CASSLDSRERVGELFF	TGTGCCAGCAGCTTGGATTCGCGGGAGCGGGTCGGGGAGCTGTTTTTT
TRBV4-2	NA	16	NA	TRBJ1-2	CASSQFGRAGDYGYTF	TGTGCCAGCAGCCAATTTGGGAGGGCTGGGGACTATGGCTACACCTTC
TRBV27	TRBD2	20	NA	TRBJ2-1	CASSPLHGGTSGRFHNEQFF	TGTGCCAGCAGTCCCCTCCACGGAGGGACTAGCGGGAGGTTCCACAATGAGCAGTTCTTC
TRBV10-1	NA	15	NA	TRBJ2-7	CASSARRGSSYEQYF	TGCGCCAGCAGTGCGCGCCGGGGGAGCTCCTACGAGCAGTACTTC
TRBV7-9	TRBD2	17	NA	TRBJ2-1	CASSLGVTSGRAKEQFF	TGTGCCAGCAGCTTAGGAGTGACTAGCGGGAGGGCCAAGGAGCAGTTCTTC
TRBV11-2	TRBD2	15	NA	TRBJ2-2	CASRQREGLAGELFF	TGTGCCAGCAGACAGCGGGAGGGCCTCGCCGGGGAGCTGTTTTTT
TRBV23-1	NA	18	NA	TRBJ1-6	CASSHFHGLASRRSPLHF	TGCGCCAGCAGTCACTTCCATGGGCTTGCCTCGCGAAGGTCACCCCTCCACTTT
TRBV12-5	NA	13	NA	TRBJ1-6	CASVQGNNSPLHF	TGTGCTAGTGTCCAGGGGAATAATTCACCCCTCCACTTT
TRBV19	NA	13	NA	TRBJ1-2	CASNLRTNYGYTF	TGTGCCAGTAATCTTAGGACTAACTATGGCTACACCTTC
TRBV19	NA	15	once	TRBJ1-5	CASSPQGGLNQPQHF	TGTGCCAGTAGCCCCCAGGGAGGGCTCAATCAGCCCCAGCATTTT
TRBV27	TRBD1	15	NA	TRBJ1-2	CSSSSSGTGLPGYTF	TGTTCCAGCAGTTCGTCCGGGACAGGTCTCCCTGGCTACACCTTC
TRBV4-2	TRBD2	14	NA	TRBJ2-5	CASRRTSGKETQYF	TGTGCCAGCCGACGGACTAGCGGAAAAGAGACCCAGTACTTC
TRBV6-1	NA	15	few	TRBJ1-5	CASSEQQASNQPQHF	TGTGCCAGCAGTGAACAACAGGCTAGCAATCAGCCCCAGCATTTT
TRBV5-1	TRBD1	20	NA	TRBJ2-4	CASSLVGPGTGVGAKNIQYF	TGCGCCAGCAGCTTGGTAGGTCCCGGGACAGGGGTGGGAGCCAAAAACATTCAGTACTTC
TRBV5-8	TRBD2	16	NA	TRBJ2-2	CASSVPGTRYTGELFF	TGTGCCAGCAGCGTCCCCGGGACTAGGTACACCGGGGAGCTGTTTTTT
TRBV7-2	TRBD2	16	once	TRBJ2-3	CASSLWLAALTDTQYF	TGTGCCAGCAGCTTATGGCTAGCGGCACTCACAGATACGCAGTATTTT
TRBV19	NA	14	NA	TRBJ1-5	CASSIMGEGQPQHF	TGTGCCAGTAGTATAATGGGGGAAGGGCAGCCCCAGCATTTT
TRBV4-1	TRBD1	15	once	TRBJ1-5	CASSRAGQGGQPQHF	TGCGCCAGCAGCCGGGCCGGACAGGGCGGACAGCCCCAGCATTTT
TRBV18	NA	16	few	TRBJ2-2	CASSPRPAGNTGELFF	TGTGCCAGCTCTCCGCGACCTGCAGGGAACACCGGGGAGCTGTTTTTT